This T cell receptor (beta chain) stems from a study of siplizumab effects on memory and regulatory T cells. Study outcomes and limitations: Under siplizumab, an average roughly 70% of mappable alloreactive CD4+ clones were Treg-derived, compared with under 35% in controls. Unstimulated subsets contained matches for only a minor fraction of alloreactive clones.

Sequencing used immunoSEQ multiplex PCR; TCRdb keeps in-frame clones, though not all of them. The sample includes around 77,000 clones, roughly nine tenths of them seen just once. This CDR3 comprises 16 residues. Germline CDR1 is SGHAT and CDR2 is FQDESV (reference sequence). V gave up 1 base and J gave up 0 bases, with 10 bases separating them. A word on this clone: Its antigen is still unknown.

The chain is built from TRBV11-1 and TRBJ2-1; no reliable D call. The sequence was obtained from a human donor in good health. The sequenced sample was CD8+ T cells sorted from blood. The CDR3 DNA is TGTGCCAGCAGCTTAGTGGGTGGCGGCTCCTACAATGAGCAGTTCTTC. Translating gives CASSLVGGGSYNEQFF.